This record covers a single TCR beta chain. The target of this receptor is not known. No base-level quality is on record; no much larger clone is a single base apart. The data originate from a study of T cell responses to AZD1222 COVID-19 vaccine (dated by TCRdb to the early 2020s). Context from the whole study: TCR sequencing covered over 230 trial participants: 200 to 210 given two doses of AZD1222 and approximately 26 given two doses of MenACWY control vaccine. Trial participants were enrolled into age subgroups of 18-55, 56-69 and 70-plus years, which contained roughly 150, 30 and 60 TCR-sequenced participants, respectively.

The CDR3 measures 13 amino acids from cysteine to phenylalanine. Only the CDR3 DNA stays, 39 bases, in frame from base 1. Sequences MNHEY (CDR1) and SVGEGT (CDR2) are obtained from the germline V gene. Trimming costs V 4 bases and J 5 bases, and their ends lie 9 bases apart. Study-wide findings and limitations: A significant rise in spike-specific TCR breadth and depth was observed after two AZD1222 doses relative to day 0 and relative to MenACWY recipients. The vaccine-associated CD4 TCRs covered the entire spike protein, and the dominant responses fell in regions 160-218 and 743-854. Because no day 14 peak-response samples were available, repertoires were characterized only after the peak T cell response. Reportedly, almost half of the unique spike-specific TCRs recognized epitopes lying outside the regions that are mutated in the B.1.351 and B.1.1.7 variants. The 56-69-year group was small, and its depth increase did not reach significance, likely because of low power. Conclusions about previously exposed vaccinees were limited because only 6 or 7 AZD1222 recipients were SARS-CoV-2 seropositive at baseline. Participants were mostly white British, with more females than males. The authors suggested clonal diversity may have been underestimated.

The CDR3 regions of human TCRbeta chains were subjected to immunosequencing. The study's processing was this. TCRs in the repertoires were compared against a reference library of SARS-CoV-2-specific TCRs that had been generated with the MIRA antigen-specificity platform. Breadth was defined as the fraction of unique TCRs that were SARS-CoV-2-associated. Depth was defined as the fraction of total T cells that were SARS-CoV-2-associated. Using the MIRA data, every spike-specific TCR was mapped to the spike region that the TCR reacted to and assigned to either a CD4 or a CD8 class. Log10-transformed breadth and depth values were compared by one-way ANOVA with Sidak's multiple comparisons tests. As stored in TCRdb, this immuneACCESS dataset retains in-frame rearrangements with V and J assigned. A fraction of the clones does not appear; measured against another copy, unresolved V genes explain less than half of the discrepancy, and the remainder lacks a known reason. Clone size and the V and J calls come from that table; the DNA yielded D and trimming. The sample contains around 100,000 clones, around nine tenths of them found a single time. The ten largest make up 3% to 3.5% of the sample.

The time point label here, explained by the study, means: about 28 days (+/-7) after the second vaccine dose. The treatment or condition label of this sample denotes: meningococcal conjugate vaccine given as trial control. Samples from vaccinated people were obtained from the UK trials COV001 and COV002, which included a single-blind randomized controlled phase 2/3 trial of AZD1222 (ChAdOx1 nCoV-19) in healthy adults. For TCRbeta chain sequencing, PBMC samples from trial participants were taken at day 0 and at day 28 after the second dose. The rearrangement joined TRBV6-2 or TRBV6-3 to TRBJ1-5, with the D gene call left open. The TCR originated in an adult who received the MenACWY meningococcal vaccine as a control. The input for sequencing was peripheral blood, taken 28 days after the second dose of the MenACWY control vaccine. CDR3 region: CASSWNTYQPQHF. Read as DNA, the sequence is TGTGCCAGCAGTTGGAACACCTATCAGCCCCAGCATTTT.